This TCR beta chain was identified during a study of blood T cell repertoires in COVID-19 (dated by TCRdb to between 2020 and 2021). Looking at the study overall: Samples covering the acute and convalescent phases of COVID-19 were provided by collaborators in the United States, Italy and Spain. The material from the prospective study consisted of cDNA or gDNA derived from T cells, B-cell-depleted T cells, or PBMCs. Where HLA class I and class II types were available, the types were taken from metadata supplied by the sample provider, not from assay-based typing. The repertoires were released in a freely available public database intended as a resource for research on the immune response to SARS-CoV-2. The samples were drawn from two sources: the first 160 participants of the ongoing ImmuneRACE study, and fewer than 1,500 subjects contributed by 6 global collaborators. Subjects who had been exposed to COVID-19, were actively infected with it, or had recovered from it provided the deeply sampled blood TCRbeta repertoires that made up the dataset. Sample metadata almost always included a de-identified subject ID, COVID-19 status, age in years and sex. What the work shows at the level of the full study, not this receptor alone: The amount of clinical and demographic metadata varied by source and participant and was provided uncurated.

With regard to this clone: The clone's antigen remains unknown. Base qualities are not provided; no much larger clone lies one nucleotide away.

TCRbeta CDR3 regions were amplified from genomic DNA using the immunoSEQ Assay, a bias-controlled multiplex PCR. Concerning the study's data processing: The number of nucleated cells in each sample was estimated by amplification of reference gene primers within the assay. To quantify the absolute abundance of each unique TCRbeta CDR3 rearrangement, sequence reads were collapsed and filtered. Productive Simpson clonality was computed per sample as the square root of Simpson's diversity index over productive rearrangements. Imported from immuneACCESS, the table was reduced by TCRdb to in-frame sequences with V and J called. These copies leave out some clones; in studies compared against another copy, an unresolved V gene accounts for under half, and the cause of the remainder is not known. V, J and clone size reflect that table, while D and trimming were determined from the DNA. Here the sample has some 230,000 clones; approximately 86% occur a single time. The ten largest account for about 10% of the sample.

One collaborating source in Seattle enrolled patients while the patients were actively infected and followed the patients over time throughout the course of disease. Collaborating institutions collected whole blood in K2EDTA tubes following their own protocols. For TCRbeta analysis, collaborators shipped samples as frozen whole blood, isolated PBMCs, or DNA extracted from either of those sample types. This clonotype was obtained from a woman aged 45-65 years with COVID-19, enrolled during active disease. The sample consisted of peripheral blood.

DNA sequence: TGTGCCAGCGAGGGTTATGACTATGGCTACACCTTC. It translates as CASEGYDYGYTF. The rearrangement joined TRBV27 to TRBJ1-2; no D gene call is confident. V is cut by 8 bases and J by 3 bases, and the space between the germline ends is 10 bases. Including the terminal cysteine and phenylalanine, the CDR3 comprises 12 residues. Just CDR3 DNA is preserved here, 36 bases in frame from base 1. CDR1 and CDR2, looked up from the germline V gene (reference sequence), are MNHEY and SMNVEV.